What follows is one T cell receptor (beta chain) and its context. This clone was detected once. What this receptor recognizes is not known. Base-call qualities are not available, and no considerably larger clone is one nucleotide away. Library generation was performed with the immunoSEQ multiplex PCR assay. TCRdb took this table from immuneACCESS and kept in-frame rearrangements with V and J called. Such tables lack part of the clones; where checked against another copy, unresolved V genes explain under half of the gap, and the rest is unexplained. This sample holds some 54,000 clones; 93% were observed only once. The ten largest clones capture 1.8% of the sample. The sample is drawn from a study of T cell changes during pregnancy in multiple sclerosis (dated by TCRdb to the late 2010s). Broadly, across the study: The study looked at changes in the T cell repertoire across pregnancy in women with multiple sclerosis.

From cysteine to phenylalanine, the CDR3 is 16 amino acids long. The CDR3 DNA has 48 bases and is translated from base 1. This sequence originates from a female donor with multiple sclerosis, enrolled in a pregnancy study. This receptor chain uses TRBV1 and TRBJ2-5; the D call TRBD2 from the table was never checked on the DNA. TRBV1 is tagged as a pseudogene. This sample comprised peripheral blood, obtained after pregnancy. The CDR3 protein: CTSSVVFGEVQETQYF. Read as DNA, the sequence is TGCACCAGCAGCGTCGTATTCGGGGAGGTCCAAGAGACCCAGTACTTC.